The 29 T cell receptor beta chains below were found in one sample sequenced in a study of blood T cell repertoires in COVID-19. Produced via immunoSEQ multiplex PCR; TCRdb's table is partial and in-frame only. Altogether roughly 280,000 clones are present, 90% being singletons, with the ten largest covering 4.1%. The sample was PBMCs or T cells enriched from blood (not recorded which). Receptors originate from a woman aged 30 to 39 with acute COVID-19.

This chain uses TRBV29-1 with TRBJ1-2; TRBD1 aligns across 12 bases. The CDR3 is 17 amino acids. J gave up 3 bases and V 4 bases, and 12 bases lay outside the gene matches. CDR1 and CDR2 from the germline V gene are SQVTM and ANQGSEA. The CDR3 loop is CSVGRDPGQGADYGYTF. CDR3 sequence (DNA): TGCAGCGTTGGTCGGGACCCGGGACAGGGGGCGGACTATGGCTACACCTTC.

The rearrangement uses TRBV30 and TRBJ1-2, with D possibly matching TRBD1 (5 bases). The germline CDR1 and CDR2 sequences are GTSNPN and SVGIG (reference sequence). Between the trimmed V and J ends, which lost 1 base and 7 bases, there was a span of 13 bases. The CDR3 is 13 residues long. This chain's CDR3 is CAWSGQQGAGYTF. Written as DNA, the CDR3 is TGTGCCTGGAGTGGACAGCAAGGGGCTGGCTACACCTTC.

V usage is TRBV4-2 and J usage is TRBJ1-1, with D perhaps matching TRBD1 (5 bases). Trimming pared 0 bases from V and 0 bases from J, leaving 8 bases between. CDR1 and CDR2 from the germline V gene are LGHNA and YNFKEQ. The CDR3 consists of 15 residues. CDR3 sequence reads: CASSQDKGMNTEAFF. Here the CDR3 DNA reads TGTGCCAGCAGCCAAGATAAGGGGATGAACACTGAAGCTTTCTTT.

The chain couples TRBV7-6 to TRBJ2-2; tentatively, D is TRBD1 (6 bases). The CDR3 is made up of 15 amino acids. Trimming pared 1 base from V and 7 bases from J, leaving 13 bases between. Per the germline V gene, CDR1 is SGHVS and CDR2 is FNYEAQ. CDR3 sequence: CASSLVTGLGGELFF. For the CDR3, the DNA is TGTGCCAGCAGCTTAGTCACAGGGTTGGGCGGGGAGCTGTTTTTT.

The V call is TRBV5-1, the J call TRBJ2-5; 9 bases map to TRBD2. Germline V gene sequence: CDR1 SGHRS, CDR2 YFSETQ. CDR3 length equals 15 residues. After removal of 6 bases from V and 0 bases from J, the junction contained 6 bases not matched to a gene. In DNA, the CDR3 is TGCGCCAGCACTATTAGCGGGAGTGACCAAGAGACCCAGTACTTC. Amino acids: CASTISGSDQETQYF. Filled out from reference TRBV5-1 and TRBJ2-5, the complete variable domain reads KAGVTQTPRYLIKTRGQQVTLSCSPISGHRSVSWYQQTPGQGLQFLFEYFSETQRNKGNFPGRFSGRQFSNSRSEMNVSTLELGDSALYLCASTISGSDQETQYFGPGTRLLVL.

The chain combines TRBV5-1 with TRBJ2-2; 9 nucleotides match TRBD1. The junction had 6 bases not matched to a gene; V was cut back by 3 bases and J by 3 bases. CDR3 length equals 16 residues. CDR1 and CDR2 from the germline V gene are SGHRS and YFSETQ. The CDR3 DNA reads as TGCGCCAGCAGCTCTTCTCGGGACAGGGACACCGGGGAGCTGTTTTTT. Translation: CASSSSRDRDTGELFF.

The chain has TRBV9 and TRBJ2-7; TRBD2 matches 14 bases. Losses at the gene ends were 3 bases for V and 3 bases for J; bases not matched to a gene: 2. CDR1 is SGDLS, CDR2 YYNGEE, per germline. The CDR3 extends over 15 amino acids. CDR3 amino acids: CASSAGTSGSYEQYF. The CDR3, as DNA: TGTGCCAGCAGCGCCGGGACTAGCGGGAGCTACGAGCAGTACTTC.

The chain employs TRBV5-1 and TRBJ2-2, with TRBD1 matching over 10 bases. In germline, CDR1 is SGHRS, CDR2 YFSETQ. The CDR3 is 16 amino acids. V shed 0 bases, J shed 5 bases, and the junction held 4 bases outside the gene matches. This chain's CDR3 is CASSLGDRGMTGELFF. CDR3 coding DNA: TGCGCCAGCAGCTTGGGGGACAGGGGAATGACCGGGGAGCTGTTTTTT.

The V and J genes are TRBV28 and TRBJ1-2, with D possibly being TRBD1 (6 bases). Germline loops: CDR1 MDHEN, CDR2 SYDVKM. The CDR3 is 14 residues long. Trimming cost V 2 bases and J 1 base, with 8 bases left between them. The DNA of the CDR3 is TGTGCCAGCAGTTTAAGGGGGTTTAACTATGGCTACACCTTC. This gives the protein CASSLRGFNYGYTF.

V is TRBV30 and J is TRBJ2-2, with 10 bases matching TRBD2. CDR3 size: 13 residues. Germline CDR1 and CDR2: GTSNPN and SVGIG (reference sequence). V lost 5 bases to trimming and J lost 5 bases; unmatched junction nucleotides: 2. CDR3 loop: CAWVAGGTGELFF. The CDR3 region has the DNA TGTGCCTGGGTAGCGGGAGGAACCGGGGAGCTGTTTTTT. The variable domain in full, with the rest retrieved from reference TRBV30 and TRBJ2-2, is SQTIHQWPATLVQPVGSPLSLECTVEGTSNPNLYWYRQAAGRGLQLLFYSVGIGQISSEVPQNLSASRPQDRQFILSSKKLLLSDSGFYLCAWVAGGTGELFFGEGSRLTVL.

This clone was observed a few times. The chain links TRBV28 to TRBJ1-5, with 9 bases aligning to TRBD1. Germline V CDR1 and CDR2: MDHEN, SYDVKM. The CDR3 runs 15 residues. V gave up 6 bases and J gave up 2 bases; unmatched junction bases: 5. CDR3 residues: CASRWTGAGNQPQHF. The CDR3 nucleotides read TGTGCCAGCAGGTGGACAGGGGCGGGCAATCAGCCCCAGCATTTT.

The chain combines TRBV10-3 with TRBJ1-1, with D tentatively TRBD1 (5 bases). This CDR3 comprises 13 residues. CDR1 is ENHRY and CDR2 is SYGVKD in the germline V gene. Trimming cost V 6 bases and J 1 base, with 9 bases left between them. The CDR3, as DNA: TGTGCCATCAGGGGACTCGGGAACACTGAAGCTTTCTTT. Its translation: CAIRGLGNTEAFF.

This rearrangement joins TRBV5-4 to TRBJ2-7, with TRBD2 matching 11 bases. Germline CDR1 is SGHNT and CDR2 is YYREEE (reference sequence). The CDR3 loop spans 16 amino acids. Trimming took 4 bases from V and 5 from J; bases not matched to a gene: 11. The CDR3 loop reads CASSGTYSGRAHEQYF. CDR3 DNA sequence: TGTGCCAGCAGCGGGACCTATAGCGGGAGGGCCCACGAGCAGTACTTC.

V is TRBV15 and J is TRBJ1-1; unclear D gene. Deletions cut 7 bases from V and 3 bases from J, with 12 bases between. This CDR3 has 13 residues. The V gene's germline CDR1 is LNHNV and CDR2 YYDKDF (reference sequence). The CDR3 is CATTPGGYTEAFF. The CDR3 DNA is TGTGCCACCACCCCTGGCGGGTACACTGAAGCTTTCTTT.

The chain is built from TRBV5-4 and TRBJ2-3, with 7 bases fitting TRBD2. Looked up from germline, CDR1 is SGHNT and CDR2 is YYREEE (reference sequence). J lost 4 bases, V lost 2 bases, and 13 bases had no gene match. The CDR3 has 17 residues. CDR3 DNA sequence: TGTGCCAGCAGCTTACGAGGGCGGGAGATTTATGCAGATACGCAGTATTTT. Its protein is CASSLRGREIYADTQYF.

This clone was recorded once. This chain connects TRBV7-2 to TRBJ2-7; D might be TRBD1 (5 bases). The CDR3 runs to 15 residues. V was trimmed by 9 bases and J by 0 bases, leaving 18 bases between them. The germline gives CDR1 SGHTA, CDR2 FQGNSA. The CDR3 loop is CASRPRGGASYEQYF. As DNA, the CDR3 is TGTGCCAGTCGACCTAGGGGCGGAGCCTCCTACGAGCAGTACTTC.

V and J are TRBV11-1 and TRBJ2-7; 8 bases match TRBD2. V lost 3 bases and J lost 7; bases outside the gene matches: 5. CDR3 length: 13 amino acids. Germline V CDR1 and CDR2: SGHAT, FQDESV (reference sequence). This CDR3 reads CASSFSGSGEQYF. The DNA for the CDR3 is TGTGCCAGCAGCTTCAGCGGGAGCGGGGAGCAGTACTTC. Variable domain in full (rest from reference TRBV11-1 and TRBJ2-7): EAEVAQSPRYKITEKSQAVAFWCDPISGHATLYWYRQILGQGPELLVQFQDESVVDDSQLPKDRFSAERLKGVDSTLKIQPAELGDSAMYLCASSFSGSGEQYFGPGTRLTVT.

In this sample, this clone turned up a few times. The J gene is TRBJ2-7, the V gene TRBV5-1, with a possible D match to TRBD2 (5 bases). Germline values: CDR1 SGHRS, CDR2 YFSETQ. This CDR3 is built from 15 residues. V was shortened by 1 base and J by 2 bases, with 13 bases between the two germline ends. CDR3 amino acids: CASSLYTRATYEQYF. As DNA, the CDR3 is TGCGCCAGCAGCTTGTACACTAGGGCCACCTACGAGCAGTACTTC.

The rearrangement joins TRBV28 to TRBJ1-2, with TRBD1 as a possible D gene (5 bases). The CDR3 sequence is 13 residues long. The germline V and J ends were trimmed by 4 bases and 2 bases, with 8 bases remaining between them. Germline-derived CDR1 and CDR2 are MDHEN and SYDVKM. The CDR3 nucleotides read TGTGCCAGCAGTTACGGGGGGAACTATGGCTACACCTTC. It yields the protein CASSYGGNYGYTF.

J is TRBJ2-7 and V is TRBV5-1; 9 bases are a match to TRBD1. There are 16 residues in the CDR3. V dropped 4 bases and J dropped 3; count of bases not matched to a gene: 11. Per germline, CDR1 SGHRS and CDR2 YFSETQ. CDR3 amino acids: CASSPSWDRVVYEQYF. The DNA for the CDR3 is TGCGCCAGCAGCCCCTCCTGGGACAGGGTAGTCTACGAGCAGTACTTC.

This chain joins TRBV6-5 and TRBJ1-3; 8 bases line up with TRBD1. Looked up from germline, CDR1 is MNHEY and CDR2 is SVGAGI. V lost 0 bases, J lost 2 bases, and 3 bases stayed unmatched. This CDR3 comprises 16 residues. The CDR3 region has the DNA TGTGCCAGCAGTTACTCGCCGACAGGGGCTGGAAACACCATATATTTT. Amino acid sequence: CASSYSPTGAGNTIYF.

A single count supports this clone. The chain carries TRBV9 and TRBJ2-3; 9 nucleotides line up with TRBD2. There are 17 residues in the CDR3. The germline V gene encodes CDR1 SGDLS and CDR2 YYNGEE. V was clipped by 0 bases and J by 0 bases; unmatched bases: 5. CDR3 bases: TGTGCCAGCAGCGTAGTGGCTAGCGGGGTCAGCACAGATACGCAGTATTTT. Translated: CASSVVASGVSTDTQYF.

The V and J genes are TRBV28 and TRBJ2-2; the D gene is possibly TRBD2 (6 bases). The CDR3 contains 17 residues. The germline V and J ends were trimmed by 6 bases and 5 bases, with 22 bases remaining between them. The V gene's germline CDR1 is MDHEN and CDR2 SYDVKM. CDR3 sequence reads: CASSPGDSGPFTGELFF. The CDR3 DNA follows: TGTGCCAGCAGCCCGGGGGACTCCGGTCCGTTTACCGGGGAGCTGTTTTTT.

The CDR3 sequence is CASSPIGNQPQHF. The CDR3 nucleotides read TGTGCCAGCAGTCCTATAGGCAATCAGCCCCAGCATTTT. The V and J genes are TRBV28 and TRBJ1-5; D not resolved. The CDR3 consists of 13 residues. Germline CDR1 reads MDHEN; CDR2 reads SYDVKM. Trimming removed 5 bases from V and 2 bases from J, with 7 bases in between.

V usage is TRBV24-1 and J usage is TRBJ1-5, with D uncertain. This CDR3 comprises 14 residues. Germline lookup yields CDR1 KGHDR and CDR2 SFDVKD. V shed 4 bases and J shed 0 bases, with 6 bases lying between them. The CDR3 DNA sequence: TGTGCCACCAGTGACCCTTTTAGCAATCAGCCCCAGCATTTT. Translating gives CATSDPFSNQPQHF.

This chain links TRBV2 with TRBJ2-1; possible D gene TRBD2, 7 bases. The CDR3 loop spans 16 amino acids. CDR1 and CDR2 from the germline V gene are SNHLY and FYNNEI. V lost 5 bases and J lost 2, with 16 bases in between. The CDR3 protein is CASSLLGGATYNEQFF. The CDR3 DNA follows: TGTGCCAGCAGTTTACTGGGGGGGGCTACCTACAATGAGCAGTTCTTC. The entire variable domain, with the rest obtained from reference TRBV2 and TRBJ2-1, is as follows: EPEVTQTPSHQVTQMGQEVILRCVPISNHLYFYWYRQILGQKVEFLVSFYNNEISEKSEIFDDQFSVERPDGSNFTLKIRSTKLEDSAMYFCASSLLGGATYNEQFFGPGTRLTVL.

This chain connects TRBV6-5 to TRBJ1-5; tentatively, D is TRBD1 (5 bases). The germline V gene encodes CDR1 MNHEY and CDR2 SVGAGI. The V and J ends lost 3 bases and 4 bases respectively, with 13 bases between them. The CDR3 runs to 15 residues. CDR3 amino acids: CASSYSTAPNQPQHF. The CDR3 region has the DNA TGTGCCAGCAGTTATTCGACAGCTCCTAATCAGCCCCAGCATTTT.

The chain joins TRBV29-1 to TRBJ2-7; perhaps TRBD1 as D (5 bases). The CDR3 runs to 12 residues. CDR1 is SQVTM, CDR2 ANQGSEA, per germline. Between the trimmed V and J ends, which lost 6 bases and 2 bases, there was a span of 11 bases. The CDR3 sequence: CSVATGTYEQYF. The DNA for the CDR3 is TGCAGCGTAGCAACAGGCACCTACGAGCAGTACTTC.

This chain links TRBV5-4 with TRBJ1-3, with 9 bases identical to TRBD1. CDR3 length equals 16 residues. The ends lost 3 bases at V and 7 bases at J; junction bases unmatched: 11. In germline, CDR1 is SGHNT, CDR2 YYREEE (reference sequence). CDR3 loop: CASSWPPGQGSNTIYF. CDR3 DNA: TGTGCCAGCAGCTGGCCACCGGGACAGGGATCGAACACCATATATTTT.